These T cell receptor beta chains were read from a single sample in a study of a mutant IDH1 vaccine in newly diagnosed glioma. Measured with immunoSEQ multiplex PCR; TCRdb has only the in-frame clones, and not every one. Of 45,000 to 60,000 clones listed, about 80% were seen once; the top ten hold less than 2%. The specimen was PBMCs, collected from a glioma patient treated with radiotherapy, temozolomide or both. These TCRs come from a woman in her thirties or forties with glioma. CDR3s include the opening cysteine and the closing phenylalanine or tryptophan. D genes are given only for firm matches. The size entry is marked missing in some rows and otherwise reads once, few, many or a size class.

CDR3 protein: CASSTLKTVMNTEAFF
CDR3 DNA: TGTGCCAGTAGTACCCTTAAGACAGTGATGAACACTGAAGCTTTCTTT
clone size: NA
D gene: NA
J gene: TRBJ1-1
V gene: TRBV19
CDR3 length: 16

CDR3 protein: CSVATTINIQYF
CDR3 DNA: TGCAGCGTTGCCACCACAATAAACATTCAGTACTTC
clone size: NA
D gene: NA
J gene: TRBJ2-4
V gene: TRBV29-1
CDR3 length: 12

CDR3 protein: CASRTAANYGYTF
CDR3 DNA: TGTGCCAGCCGGACAGCCGCTAACTATGGCTACACCTTC
clone size: NA
D gene: NA
J gene: TRBJ1-2
V gene: TRBV6-5
CDR3 length: 13

CDR3 protein: CASSLMAGRSYEQYF
CDR3 DNA: TGTGCCAGCAGCTTGATGGCGGGCCGCTCCTACGAGCAGTACTTC
clone size: NA
D gene: NA
J gene: TRBJ2-7
V gene: TRBV5-6
CDR3 length: 15

CDR3 protein: CAWSGGYEQYF
CDR3 DNA: TGTGCCTGGAGCGGGGGATACGAGCAGTACTTC
clone size: NA
D gene: NA
J gene: TRBJ2-7
V gene: TRBV30
CDR3 length: 11

CDR3 protein: CASSHAGGADTEAFF
CDR3 DNA: TGCGCCAGCAGCCACGCTGGGGGCGCCGACACTGAAGCTTTCTTT
clone size: NA
D gene: NA
J gene: TRBJ1-1
V gene: TRBV4-1
CDR3 length: 15

CDR3 protein: CASSLLTSGGKTQYF
CDR3 DNA: TGTGCCAGCAGCTTATTGACTAGCGGGGGAAAGACCCAGTACTTC
clone size: NA
D gene: TRBD2
J gene: TRBJ2-5
V gene: TRBV5-4
CDR3 length: 15

CDR3 protein: CASSVNTEAFF
CDR3 DNA: TGTGCTAGTTCGGTGAACACTGAAGCTTTCTTT
clone size: NA
D gene: NA
J gene: TRBJ1-1
V gene: TRBV12-5
CDR3 length: 11

CDR3 protein: CASSAKTDTEAFF
CDR3 DNA: TGTGCCAGCAGTGCCAAAACGGACACTGAAGCTTTCTTT
clone size: NA
D gene: NA
J gene: TRBJ1-1
V gene: TRBV6-4
CDR3 length: 13

CDR3 protein: CASRDAPGLGSYEQYF
CDR3 DNA: TGCGCCAGCAGAGATGCCCCGGGACTAGGCTCCTACGAGCAGTACTTC
clone size: NA
D gene: TRBD2
J gene: TRBJ2-7
V gene: TRBV5-1
CDR3 length: 16

CDR3 protein: CASSYSLGMNTEAFF
CDR3 DNA: TGTGCCAGCAGTTACTCGTTAGGGATGAACACTGAAGCTTTCTTT
clone size: NA
D gene: NA
J gene: TRBJ1-1
V gene: TRBV6-5
CDR3 length: 15

CDR3 protein: CASKLQGGTGELFF
CDR3 DNA: TGTGCCAGCAAGCTGCAGGGAGGAACCGGGGAGCTGTTTTTT
clone size: NA
D gene: NA
J gene: TRBJ2-2
V gene: TRBV2
CDR3 length: 14

CDR3 protein: CASSLGGRGRNEKLFF
CDR3 DNA: TGCGCCAGCAGCTTGGGGGGCAGGGGGCGAAATGAAAAACTGTTTTTT
clone size: few
D gene: TRBD1
J gene: TRBJ1-4
V gene: TRBV5-1
CDR3 length: 16

CDR3 protein: CASSMTGGGYTF
CDR3 DNA: TGCGCCAGCAGCATGACAGGGGGCGGCTACACCTTC
clone size: NA
D gene: TRBD1
J gene: TRBJ1-2
V gene: TRBV5-1
CDR3 length: 12

CDR3 protein: CASTGSGGAYEQYF
CDR3 DNA: TGTGCCAGCACCGGGAGCGGGGGGGCCTACGAGCAGTACTTC
clone size: NA
D gene: TRBD2
J gene: TRBJ2-7
V gene: TRBV27
CDR3 length: 14

CDR3 protein: CSAADSQNTEAFF
CDR3 DNA: TGCAGCGCCGCGGACAGTCAGAACACTGAAGCTTTCTTT
clone size: few
D gene: NA
J gene: TRBJ1-1
V gene: TRBV29-1
CDR3 length: 13

CDR3 protein: CASSLGYQETQYF
CDR3 DNA: TGCGCCAGCAGCTTGGGGTACCAAGAGACCCAGTACTTC
clone size: NA
D gene: NA
J gene: TRBJ2-5
V gene: TRBV5-1
CDR3 length: 13

CDR3 protein: CASSLVAGAYEQYF
CDR3 DNA: TGTGCCAGCAGCTTAGTGGCAGGGGCCTACGAGCAGTACTTC
clone size: NA
D gene: NA
J gene: TRBJ2-7
V gene: TRBV7-2
CDR3 length: 14

CDR3 protein: CAWSGRAGTGAVEQYF
CDR3 DNA: TGTGCCTGGAGTGGAAGGGCGGGGACAGGGGCCGTCGAGCAGTACTTC
clone size: NA
D gene: TRBD1
J gene: TRBJ2-7
V gene: TRBV30
CDR3 length: 16

CDR3 protein: CASSLGRNPYEQYF
CDR3 DNA: TGTGCCAGCAGCTTGGGACGGAACCCCTACGAGCAGTACTTC
clone size: NA
D gene: NA
J gene: TRBJ2-7
V gene: TRBV5-6
CDR3 length: 14

CDR3 protein: CASSMDSYGYTF
CDR3 DNA: TGCGCCAGCAGCATGGACAGCTATGGCTACACCTTC
clone size: NA
D gene: NA
J gene: TRBJ1-2
V gene: TRBV10-2
CDR3 length: 12

CDR3 protein: CAWKRLAGSNEQFF
CDR3 DNA: TGTGCCTGGAAACGGCTAGCGGGCTCCAATGAGCAGTTCTTC
clone size: few
D gene: TRBD2
J gene: TRBJ2-1
V gene: TRBV30
CDR3 length: 14

CDR3 protein: CASSLSGLAGSNEQFF
CDR3 DNA: TGCGCCAGCAGCCTATCGGGACTAGCGGGGAGCAATGAGCAGTTCTTC
clone size: NA
D gene: TRBD2
J gene: TRBJ2-1
V gene: TRBV5-1
CDR3 length: 16

CDR3 protein: CASGFGQGDYGYTF
CDR3 DNA: TGTGCTAGTGGTTTTGGACAGGGGGACTATGGCTACACCTTC
clone size: NA
D gene: TRBD1
J gene: TRBJ1-2
V gene: TRBV12-5
CDR3 length: 14

CDR3 protein: CASSEGAPGYGYTF
CDR3 DNA: TGTGCCAGCAGTGAGGGGGCGCCGGGCTATGGCTACACCTTC
clone size: NA
D gene: NA
J gene: TRBJ1-2
V gene: TRBV6-1
CDR3 length: 14

CDR3 protein: CASSARTANTEAFF
CDR3 DNA: TGTGCCAGCAGCGCCAGGACGGCCAACACTGAAGCTTTCTTT
clone size: NA
D gene: NA
J gene: TRBJ1-1
V gene: TRBV9
CDR3 length: 14

CDR3 protein: CASSQHPTENYGYTF
CDR3 DNA: TGCGCCAGCAGCCAACACCCGACAGAGAACTATGGCTACACCTTC
clone size: NA
D gene: NA
J gene: TRBJ1-2
V gene: TRBV4-3
CDR3 length: 15

CDR3 protein: CASSQDRGVHRGEKLFF
CDR3 DNA: TGCGCCAGCAGCCAAGATAGGGGGGTCCACCGGGGTGAAAAACTGTTTTTT
clone size: NA
D gene: NA
J gene: TRBJ1-4
V gene: TRBV4-3
CDR3 length: 17

CDR3 protein: CASSAADGTGEQYF
CDR3 DNA: TGTGCCAGCAGCGCCGCGGACGGGACGGGTGAGCAGTACTTC
clone size: NA
D gene: NA
J gene: TRBJ2-7
V gene: TRBV6-1
CDR3 length: 14

CDR3 protein: CASRGPGTSSPTDTQYF
CDR3 DNA: TGTGCCAGCAGGGGCCCGGGGACTAGCTCTCCCACAGATACGCAGTATTTT
clone size: NA
D gene: TRBD2
J gene: TRBJ2-3
V gene: TRBV2
CDR3 length: 17

CDR3 protein: CASSYGRTGELFF
CDR3 DNA: TGTGCCAGCAGTTACGGGAGGACCGGGGAGCTGTTTTTT
clone size: NA
D gene: NA
J gene: TRBJ2-2
V gene: TRBV6-5
CDR3 length: 13

CDR3 protein: CASSEGQGANGYTF
CDR3 DNA: TGTGCCAGCAGTGAAGGACAGGGGGCGAATGGCTACACCTTC
clone size: once
D gene: TRBD1
J gene: TRBJ1-2
V gene: TRBV27
CDR3 length: 14

CDR3 protein: CASSPRQGNQPQHF
CDR3 DNA: TGTGCCAGCAGCCCCAGACAGGGCAATCAGCCCCAGCATTTT
clone size: NA
D gene: NA
J gene: TRBJ1-5
V gene: TRBV7-2
CDR3 length: 14

CDR3 protein: CASSETGDSYNEQFF
CDR3 DNA: TGTGCCAGCAGCGAAACAGGGGACTCCTACAATGAGCAGTTCTTC
clone size: NA
D gene: TRBD1
J gene: TRBJ2-1
V gene: TRBV9
CDR3 length: 15

CDR3 protein: CASSTREVVETQYF
CDR3 DNA: TGTGCCAGCAGCACTAGGGAGGTAGTGGAGACCCAGTACTTC
clone size: once
D gene: NA
J gene: TRBJ2-5
V gene: TRBV6-1
CDR3 length: 14

CDR3 protein: CASSFDSEAFF
CDR3 DNA: TGTGCCAGCAGCTTCGACTCGGAAGCTTTCTTT
clone size: NA
D gene: NA
J gene: TRBJ1-1
V gene: TRBV5-6
CDR3 length: 11

CDR3 protein: CASTLDYEQYF
CDR3 DNA: TGTGCCAGCACTCTAGACTACGAGCAGTACTTC
clone size: NA
D gene: NA
J gene: TRBJ2-7
V gene: TRBV6-1
CDR3 length: 11

CDR3 protein: CASSSDRGRTDTQYF
CDR3 DNA: TGTGCCAGCAGCTCCGACAGGGGGCGTACAGATACGCAGTATTTT
clone size: NA
D gene: TRBD1
J gene: TRBJ2-3
V gene: TRBV7-2
CDR3 length: 15

CDR3 protein: CAISEQKVGKGEQYF
CDR3 DNA: TGTGCCATCAGTGAGCAGAAGGTGGGGAAGGGCGAGCAGTACTTC
clone size: NA
D gene: NA
J gene: TRBJ2-7
V gene: TRBV10-3
CDR3 length: 15

CDR3 protein: CASSGDINNQPQHF
CDR3 DNA: TGTGCCAGCAGCGGGGACATTAACAATCAGCCCCAGCATTTT
clone size: NA
D gene: NA
J gene: TRBJ1-5
V gene: TRBV5-5
CDR3 length: 14

CDR3 protein: CASSFGGALNTEAFF
CDR3 DNA: TGTGCCAGCAGCTTCGGAGGGGCCCTGAACACTGAAGCTTTCTTT
clone size: few
D gene: NA
J gene: TRBJ1-1
V gene: TRBV7-2
CDR3 length: 15

CDR3 protein: CASSFGTGANEKLFF
CDR3 DNA: TGCGCCAGCAGCTTCGGGACAGGGGCTAATGAAAAACTGTTTTTT
clone size: NA
D gene: TRBD1
J gene: TRBJ1-4
V gene: TRBV5-1
CDR3 length: 15

CDR3 protein: CASSLIGPPAFF
CDR3 DNA: TGTGCCAGCAGCTTAATCGGACCCCCAGCTTTCTTT
clone size: NA
D gene: NA
J gene: TRBJ1-1
V gene: TRBV7-3
CDR3 length: 12

CDR3 protein: CASSLAPVDCYGYTF
CDR3 DNA: TGTGCCAGCAGCTTAGCACCCGTGGACTGCTATGGCTACACCTTC
clone size: NA
D gene: NA
J gene: TRBJ1-2
V gene: TRBV13
CDR3 length: 15